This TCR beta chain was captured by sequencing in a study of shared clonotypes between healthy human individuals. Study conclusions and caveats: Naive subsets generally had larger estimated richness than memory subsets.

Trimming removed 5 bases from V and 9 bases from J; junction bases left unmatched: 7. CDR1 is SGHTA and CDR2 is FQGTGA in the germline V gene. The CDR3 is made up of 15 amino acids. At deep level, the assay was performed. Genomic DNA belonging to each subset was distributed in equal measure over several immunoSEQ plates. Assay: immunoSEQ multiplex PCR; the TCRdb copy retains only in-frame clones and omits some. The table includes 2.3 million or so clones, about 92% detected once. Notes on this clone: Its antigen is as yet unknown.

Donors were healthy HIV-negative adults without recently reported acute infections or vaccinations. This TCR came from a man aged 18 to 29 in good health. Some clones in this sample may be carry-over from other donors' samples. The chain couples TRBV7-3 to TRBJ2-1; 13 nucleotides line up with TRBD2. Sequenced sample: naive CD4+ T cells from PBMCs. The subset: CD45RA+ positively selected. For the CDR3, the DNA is TGTGCCAGCAGCCGCACTAGCGGGAGGGCGGGTGAGCAGTTCTTC. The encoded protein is CASSRTSGRAGEQFF.